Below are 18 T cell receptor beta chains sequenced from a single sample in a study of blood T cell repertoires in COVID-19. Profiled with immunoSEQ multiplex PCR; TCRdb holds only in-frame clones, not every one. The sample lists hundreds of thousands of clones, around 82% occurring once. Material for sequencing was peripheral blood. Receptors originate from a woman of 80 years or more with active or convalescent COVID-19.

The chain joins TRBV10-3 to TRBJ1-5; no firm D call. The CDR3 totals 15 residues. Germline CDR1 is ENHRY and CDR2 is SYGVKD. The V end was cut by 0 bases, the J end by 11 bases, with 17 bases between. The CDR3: CAISESGIVGQAQHF. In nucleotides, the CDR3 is TGTGCCATCAGTGAGTCCGGTATCGTGGGCCAGGCCCAGCATTTT.

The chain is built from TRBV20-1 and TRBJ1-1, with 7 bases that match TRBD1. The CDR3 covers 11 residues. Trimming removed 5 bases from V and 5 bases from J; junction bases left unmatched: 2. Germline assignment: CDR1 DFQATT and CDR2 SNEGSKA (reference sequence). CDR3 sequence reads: CSASQGTEAFF. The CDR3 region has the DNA TGCAGTGCTTCACAGGGGACTGAAGCTTTCTTT.

CDR3 nucleotides: TGTGCCACGGGCTGGCGGGGGGACTACGAGCAGTACTTC. Translated: CATGWRGDYEQYF. The rearrangement joins TRBV19 to TRBJ2-7; 8 bases are shared with TRBD2. Germline CDR1 reads LNHDA; CDR2 reads SQIVND (reference sequence). CDR3 length equals 13 residues. With 10 bases clipped from V and 3 bases from J, the junction kept 8 bases outside the gene matches.

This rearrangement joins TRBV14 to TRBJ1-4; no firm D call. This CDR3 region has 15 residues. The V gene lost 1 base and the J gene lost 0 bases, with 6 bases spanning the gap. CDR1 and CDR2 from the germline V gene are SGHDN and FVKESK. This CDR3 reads CASSQVGSTNEKLFF. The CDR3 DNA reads TGTGCCAGCAGCCAAGTCGGGTCAACTAATGAAAAACTGTTTTTT.

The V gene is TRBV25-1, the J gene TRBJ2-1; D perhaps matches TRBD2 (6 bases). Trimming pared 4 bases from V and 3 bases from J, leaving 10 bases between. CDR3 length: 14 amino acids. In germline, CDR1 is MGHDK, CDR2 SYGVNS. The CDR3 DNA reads TGTGCCAGCAGTGGACTAGTTTACTACAATGAGCAGTTCTTC. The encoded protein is CASSGLVYYNEQFF.

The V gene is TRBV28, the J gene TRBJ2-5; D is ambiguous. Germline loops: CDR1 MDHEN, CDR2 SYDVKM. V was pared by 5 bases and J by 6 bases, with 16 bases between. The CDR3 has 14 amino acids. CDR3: CASSPPIAPQTQYF. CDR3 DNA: TGTGCCAGCAGTCCCCCGATAGCCCCCCAGACCCAGTACTTC. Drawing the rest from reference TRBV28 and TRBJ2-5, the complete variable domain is DVKVTQSSRYLVKRTGEKVFLECVQDMDHENMFWYRQDPGLGLRLIYFSYDVKMKEKGDIPEGYSVSREKKERFSLILESASTNQTSMYLCASSPPIAPQTQYFGPGTRLLVL.

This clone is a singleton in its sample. Here the CDR3 reads CASSPGGGSSYNEQFF. CDR3 DNA sequence: TGTGCCAGCAGCCCGGGGGGCGGGAGCTCCTACAATGAGCAGTTCTTC. The chain employs TRBV11-3 and TRBJ2-1; tentatively, D is TRBD2 (7 bases). The CDR3 sequence is 16 residues long. Germline-derived CDR1 and CDR2 are SGHNT and YENEEA. Trimming stripped 5 bases from V and 0 bases from J, with 14 bases between.

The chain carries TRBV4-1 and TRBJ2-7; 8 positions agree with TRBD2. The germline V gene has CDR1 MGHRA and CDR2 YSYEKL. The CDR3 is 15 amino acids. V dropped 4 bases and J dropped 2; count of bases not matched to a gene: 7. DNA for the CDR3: TGCGCCAGCAGCCGAAGCGGGAGCGGCGCCTACGAGCAGTACTTC. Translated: CASSRSGSGAYEQYF.

Here the CDR3 reads CASSFNRQGGQPQHF. CDR3 nucleotide sequence: TGTGCCAGCAGTTTTAATCGGCAGGGTGGCCAGCCCCAGCATTTT. V gene TRBV27 combines with J gene TRBJ1-5; possible D gene TRBD1, 5 bases. Germline V gene lookup returns CDR1 MNHEY and CDR2 SMNVEV (reference sequence). This CDR3 comprises 15 residues. The V gene lost 3 bases and the J gene lost 7 bases, with 16 bases spanning the gap.

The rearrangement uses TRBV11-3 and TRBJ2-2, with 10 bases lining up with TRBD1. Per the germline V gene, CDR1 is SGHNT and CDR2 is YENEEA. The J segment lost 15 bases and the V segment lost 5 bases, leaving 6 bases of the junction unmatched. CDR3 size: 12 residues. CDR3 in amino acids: CASSRTGGEMFF. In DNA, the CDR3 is TGTGCCAGCAGCCGGACAGGGGGTGAGATGTTTTTT.

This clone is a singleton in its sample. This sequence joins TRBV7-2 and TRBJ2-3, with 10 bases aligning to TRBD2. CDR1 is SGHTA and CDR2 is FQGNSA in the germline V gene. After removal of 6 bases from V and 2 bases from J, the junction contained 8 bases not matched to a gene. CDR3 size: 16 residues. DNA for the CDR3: TGTGCCAGCAGTAAAACTAGCGGGGTTCCCACAGATACGCAGTATTTT. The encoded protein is CASSKTSGVPTDTQYF.

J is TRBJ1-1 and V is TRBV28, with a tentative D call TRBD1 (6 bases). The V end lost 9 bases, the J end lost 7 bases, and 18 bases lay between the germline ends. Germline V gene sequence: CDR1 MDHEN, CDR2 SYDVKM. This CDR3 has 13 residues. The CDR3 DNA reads TGTGCCAGTGGGGGCACGGAGAAGGGTGAAGCTTTCTTT. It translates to CASGGTEKGEAFF.

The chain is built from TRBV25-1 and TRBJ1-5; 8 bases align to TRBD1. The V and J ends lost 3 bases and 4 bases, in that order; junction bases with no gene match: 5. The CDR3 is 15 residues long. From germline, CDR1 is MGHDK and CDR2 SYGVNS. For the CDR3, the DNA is TGTGCCAGCAGTGACTTGGACAGGGATAATCAGCCCCAGCATTTT. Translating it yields CASSDLDRDNQPQHF.

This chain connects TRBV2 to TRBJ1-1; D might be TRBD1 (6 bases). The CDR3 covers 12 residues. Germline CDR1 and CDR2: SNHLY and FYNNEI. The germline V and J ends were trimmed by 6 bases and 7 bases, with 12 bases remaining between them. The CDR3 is CASRRQADEAFF. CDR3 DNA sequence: TGTGCCAGCAGGCGACAGGCGGATGAAGCTTTCTTT.

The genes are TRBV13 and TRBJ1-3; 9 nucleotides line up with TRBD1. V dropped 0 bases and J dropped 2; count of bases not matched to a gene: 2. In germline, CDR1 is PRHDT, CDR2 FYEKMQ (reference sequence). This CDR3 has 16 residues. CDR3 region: CASSLGTGGAGNTIYF. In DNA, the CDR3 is TGTGCCAGCAGCTTAGGGACAGGGGGGGCTGGAAACACCATATATTTT.

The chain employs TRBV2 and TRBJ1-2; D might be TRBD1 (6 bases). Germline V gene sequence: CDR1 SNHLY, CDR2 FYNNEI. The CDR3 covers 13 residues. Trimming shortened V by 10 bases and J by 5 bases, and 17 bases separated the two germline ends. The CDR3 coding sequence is TGTGCCAACCGACAGGATTTTCTTTATGGCTACACCTTC. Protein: CANRQDFLYGYTF.

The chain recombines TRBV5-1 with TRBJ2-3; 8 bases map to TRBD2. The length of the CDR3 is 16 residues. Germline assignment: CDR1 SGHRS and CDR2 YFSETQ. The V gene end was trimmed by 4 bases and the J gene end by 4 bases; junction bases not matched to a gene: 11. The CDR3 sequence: CASSRTSSGSSDTQYF. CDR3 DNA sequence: TGCGCCAGCAGCCGCACCTCGAGCGGGAGTTCAGATACGCAGTATTTT.

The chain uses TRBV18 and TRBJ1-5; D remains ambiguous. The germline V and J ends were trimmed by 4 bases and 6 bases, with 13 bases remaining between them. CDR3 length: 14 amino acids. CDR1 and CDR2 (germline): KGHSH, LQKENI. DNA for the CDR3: TGTGCCAGCTCACAAGGCCCCGCGGGTCAGCCCCAGCATTTT. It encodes CASSQGPAGQPQHF.